This T cell receptor beta chain was profiled in a study of Ad26.COV2.S vaccination and SARS-CoV-2 variants. Broader study findings: Possible underestimation of total T cell responses by the TCR breadth and depth analyses was noted. Non-spike TCR breadth did not differ much between vaccine and placebo recipients.

The table came from immunoSEQ multiplex PCR; TCRdb's copy has only in-frame clones and leaves some out. Altogether over 400,000 clones are present, 92% being singletons, with the ten largest covering about 1.7%. Treatment in this sample: some 20 received Ad26.COV2.S at low or high dose, single or two shots; five or six received placebo; per-sample allocation not given. The study sampled participants on day 63 after the first vaccine or placebo injection. V shed 3 bases and J shed 10 bases, with 13 bases lying between them. Germline CDR1 LGHNA, CDR2 YSLEER. This CDR3 has 13 amino acids. Of note for this clone: Its antigen is unknown.

The TCR was taken from a person aged 18-65 years who received the Ad26.COV2.S COVID-19 vaccine or a placebo. This chain connects TRBV4-3 to TRBJ2-1; a weak D match, TRBD2 (6 bases). Sequencing was performed on peripheral blood, taken in a trial of Ad26.COV2.S vaccine versus placebo. CDR3 in amino acids: CASSHQFREEQFF. Here the CDR3 DNA reads TGCGCCAGCAGCCACCAGTTCCGGGAGGAGCAGTTCTTC.